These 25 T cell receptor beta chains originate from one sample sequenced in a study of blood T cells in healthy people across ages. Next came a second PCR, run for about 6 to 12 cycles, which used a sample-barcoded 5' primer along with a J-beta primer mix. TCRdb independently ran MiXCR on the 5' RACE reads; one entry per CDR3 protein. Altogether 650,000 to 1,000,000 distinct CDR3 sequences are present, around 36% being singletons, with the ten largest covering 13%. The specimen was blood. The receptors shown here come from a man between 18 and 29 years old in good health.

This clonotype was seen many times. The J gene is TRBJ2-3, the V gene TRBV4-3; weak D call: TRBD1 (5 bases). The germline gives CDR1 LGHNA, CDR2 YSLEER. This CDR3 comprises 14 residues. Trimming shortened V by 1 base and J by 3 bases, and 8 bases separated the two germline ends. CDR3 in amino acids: CASSQAGQTDTQYF. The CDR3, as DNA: TGCGCCAGCAGCCAAGCAGGACAAACAGATACGCAGTATTTT.

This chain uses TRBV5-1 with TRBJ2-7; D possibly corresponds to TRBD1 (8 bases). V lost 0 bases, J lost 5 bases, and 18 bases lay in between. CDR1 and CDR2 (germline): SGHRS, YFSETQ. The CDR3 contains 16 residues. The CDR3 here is CASSLVTGGQGDEQYF. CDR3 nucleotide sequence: TGCGCCAGCAGCTTGGTAACGGGAGGACAGGGTGACGAGCAGTACTTC.

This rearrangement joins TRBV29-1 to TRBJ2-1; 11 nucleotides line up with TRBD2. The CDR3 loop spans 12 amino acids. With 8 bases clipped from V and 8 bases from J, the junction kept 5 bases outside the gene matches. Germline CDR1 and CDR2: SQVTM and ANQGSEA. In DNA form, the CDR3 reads TGCAGCTGTAGCGGGGGGGCCTATGAGCAGTTCTTC. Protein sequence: CSCSGGAYEQFF.

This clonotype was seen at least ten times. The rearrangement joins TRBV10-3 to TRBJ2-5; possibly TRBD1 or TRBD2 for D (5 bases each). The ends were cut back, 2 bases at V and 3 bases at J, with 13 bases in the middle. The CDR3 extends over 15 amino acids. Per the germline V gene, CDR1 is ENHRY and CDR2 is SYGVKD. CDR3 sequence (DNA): TGTGCCATCAGTGAGCCGAACGGGACGGAAGAGACCCAGTACTTC. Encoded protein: CAISEPNGTEETQYF.

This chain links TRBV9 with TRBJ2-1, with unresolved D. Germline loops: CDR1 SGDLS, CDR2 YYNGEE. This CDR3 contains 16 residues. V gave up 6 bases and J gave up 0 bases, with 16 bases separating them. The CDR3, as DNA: TGTGCCAGCACCGTGGGGTCTCTGAGCTCCTACAATGAGCAGTTCTTC. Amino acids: CASTVGSLSSYNEQFF. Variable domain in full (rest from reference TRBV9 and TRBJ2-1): DSGVTQTPKHLITATGQRVTLRCSPRSGDLSVYWYQQSLDQGLQFLIQYYNGEERAKGNILERFSAQQFPDLHSELNLSSLELGDSALYFCASTVGSLSSYNEQFFGPGTRLTVL.

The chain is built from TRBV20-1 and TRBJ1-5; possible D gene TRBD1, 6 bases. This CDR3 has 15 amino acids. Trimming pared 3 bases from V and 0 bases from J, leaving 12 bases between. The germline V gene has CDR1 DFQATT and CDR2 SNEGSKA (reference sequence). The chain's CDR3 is CSARLAGDSNQPQHF. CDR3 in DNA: TGCAGTGCTAGGCTGGCAGGGGATAGCAATCAGCCCCAGCATTTT.

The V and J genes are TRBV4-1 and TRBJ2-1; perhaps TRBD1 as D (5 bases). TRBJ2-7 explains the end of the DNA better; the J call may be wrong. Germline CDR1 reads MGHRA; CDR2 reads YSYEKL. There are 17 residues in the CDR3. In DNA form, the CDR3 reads TGCGCCAGCAGCCAAGAAGGGGTTGCGAGCTCCTACAATGAGCAGTACTTC. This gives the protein CASSQEGVASSYNEQYF.

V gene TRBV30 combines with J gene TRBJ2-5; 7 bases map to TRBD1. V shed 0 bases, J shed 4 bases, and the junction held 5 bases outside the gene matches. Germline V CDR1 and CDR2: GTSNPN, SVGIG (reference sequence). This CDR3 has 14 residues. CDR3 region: CAWSVQGGSETQYF. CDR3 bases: TGTGCCTGGAGTGTACAAGGGGGCTCAGAGACCCAGTACTTC.

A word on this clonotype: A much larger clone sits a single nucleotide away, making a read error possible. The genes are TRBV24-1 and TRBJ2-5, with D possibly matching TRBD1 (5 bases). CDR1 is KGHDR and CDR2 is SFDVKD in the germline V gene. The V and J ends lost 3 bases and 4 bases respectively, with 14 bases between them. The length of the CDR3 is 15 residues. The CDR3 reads CATSDPTEQAETQYF. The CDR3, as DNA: TGTGCCACCAGTGATCCGACAGAGCAGGCAGAGACCCAGTACTTC.

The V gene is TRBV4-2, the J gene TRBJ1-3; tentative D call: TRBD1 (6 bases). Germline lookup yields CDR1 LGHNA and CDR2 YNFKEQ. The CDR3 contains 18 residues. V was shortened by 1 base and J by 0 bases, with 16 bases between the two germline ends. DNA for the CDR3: TGTGCCAGCAGCCAAGCTACTTACACAGGGACCTCTGGAAACACCATATATTTT. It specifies CASSQATYTGTSGNTIYF.

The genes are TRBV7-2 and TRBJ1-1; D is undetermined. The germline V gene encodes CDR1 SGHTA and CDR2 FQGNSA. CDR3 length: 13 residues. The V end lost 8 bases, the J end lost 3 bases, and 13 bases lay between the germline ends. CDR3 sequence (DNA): TGTGCCAGCCCGGAGGACCCGTACACTGAAGCTTTCTTT. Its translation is CASPEDPYTEAFF.

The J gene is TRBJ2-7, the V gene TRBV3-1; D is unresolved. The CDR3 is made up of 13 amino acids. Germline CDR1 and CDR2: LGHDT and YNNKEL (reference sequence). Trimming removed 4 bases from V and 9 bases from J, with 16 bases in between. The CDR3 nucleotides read TGTGCCAGCAGCCCGTTTCCGACGGGCTGGCAGTACTTC. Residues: CASSPFPTGWQYF.

CDR3: CASSLAGTGTSPLHF. In DNA, the CDR3 is TGCGCCAGCAGCCTGGCCGGGACAGGGACTTCACCCCTCCACTTT. The chain is built from TRBV5-1 and TRBJ1-6; 9 positions agree with TRBD1. The V gene end was trimmed by 4 bases and the J gene end by 9 bases; junction bases not matched to a gene: 8. CDR3 size: 15 residues. Germline V gene data show CDR1 as SGHRS and CDR2 as YFSETQ.

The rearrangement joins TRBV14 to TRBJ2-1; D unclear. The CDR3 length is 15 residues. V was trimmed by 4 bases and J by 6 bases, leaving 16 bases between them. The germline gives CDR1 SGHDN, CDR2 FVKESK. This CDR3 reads CASSRTGPWPNEQFF. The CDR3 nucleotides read TGTGCCAGCAGCCGAACCGGGCCCTGGCCCAATGAGCAGTTCTTC. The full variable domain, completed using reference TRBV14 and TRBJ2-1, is EAGVTQFPSHSVIEKGQTVTLRCDPISGHDNLYWYRRVMGKEIKFLLHFVKESKQDESGMPNNRFLAERTGGTYSTLKVQPAELEDSGVYFCASSRTGPWPNEQFFGPGTRLTVL.

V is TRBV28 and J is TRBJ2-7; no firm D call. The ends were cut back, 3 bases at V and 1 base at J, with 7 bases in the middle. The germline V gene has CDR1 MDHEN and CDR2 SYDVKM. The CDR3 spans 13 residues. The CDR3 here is CASSFRLSYEQYF. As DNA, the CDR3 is TGTGCCAGCAGTTTCAGACTTTCCTACGAGCAGTACTTC. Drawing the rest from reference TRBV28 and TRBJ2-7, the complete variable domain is DVKVTQSSRYLVKRTGEKVFLECVQDMDHENMFWYRQDPGLGLRLIYFSYDVKMKEKGDIPEGYSVSREKKERFSLILESASTNQTSMYLCASSFRLSYEQYFGPGTRLTVT.

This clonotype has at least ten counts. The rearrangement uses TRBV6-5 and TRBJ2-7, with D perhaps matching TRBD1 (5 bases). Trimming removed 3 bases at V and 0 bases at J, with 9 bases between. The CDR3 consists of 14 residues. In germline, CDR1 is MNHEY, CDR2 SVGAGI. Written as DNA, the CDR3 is TGTGCCAGCAGTTATGACAGAGGCTCCTACGAGCAGTACTTC. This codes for CASSYDRGSYEQYF.

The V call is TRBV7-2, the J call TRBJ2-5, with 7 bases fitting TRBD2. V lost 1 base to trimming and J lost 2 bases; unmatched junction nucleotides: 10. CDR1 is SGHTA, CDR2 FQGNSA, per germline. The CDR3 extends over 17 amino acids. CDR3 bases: TGTGCCAGCAGCTTAGACGGACTAGTACCCCCACAAGAGACCCAGTACTTC. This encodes CASSLDGLVPPQETQYF.

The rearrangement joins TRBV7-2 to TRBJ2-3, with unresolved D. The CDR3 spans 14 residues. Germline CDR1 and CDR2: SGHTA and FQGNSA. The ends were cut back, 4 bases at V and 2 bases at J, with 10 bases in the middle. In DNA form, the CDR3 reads TGTGCCAGCAGCTCCTTGATAACCACAGATACGCAGTATTTT. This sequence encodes CASSSLITTDTQYF.

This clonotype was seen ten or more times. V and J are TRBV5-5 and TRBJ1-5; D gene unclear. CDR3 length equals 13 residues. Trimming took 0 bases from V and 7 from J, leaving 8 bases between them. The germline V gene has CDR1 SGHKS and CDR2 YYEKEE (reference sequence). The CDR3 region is CASSLGAGQPQHF. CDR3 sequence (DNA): TGTGCCAGCAGCTTGGGGGCCGGGCAGCCCCAGCATTTT.

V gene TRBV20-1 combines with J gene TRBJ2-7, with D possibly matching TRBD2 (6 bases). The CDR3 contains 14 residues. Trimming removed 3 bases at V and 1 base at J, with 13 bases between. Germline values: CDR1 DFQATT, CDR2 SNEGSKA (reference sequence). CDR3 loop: CSASRLATSYEQYF. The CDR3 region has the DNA TGCAGTGCTAGTCGGCTAGCGACATCCTACGAGCAGTACTTC.

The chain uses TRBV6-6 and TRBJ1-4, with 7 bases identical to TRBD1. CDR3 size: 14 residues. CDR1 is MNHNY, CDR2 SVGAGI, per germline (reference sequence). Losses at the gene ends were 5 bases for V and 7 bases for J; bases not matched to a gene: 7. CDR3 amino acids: CASSDKGAIEKLFF. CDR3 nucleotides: TGTGCCAGCAGTGATAAGGGGGCGATTGAAAAACTGTTTTTT.

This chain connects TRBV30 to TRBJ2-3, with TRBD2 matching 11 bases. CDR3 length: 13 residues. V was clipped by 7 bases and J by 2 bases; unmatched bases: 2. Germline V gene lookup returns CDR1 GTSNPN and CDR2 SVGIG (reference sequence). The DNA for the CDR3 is TGTGCCTTAGCGGGGGGGAACACAGATACGCAGTATTTT. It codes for CALAGGNTDTQYF.

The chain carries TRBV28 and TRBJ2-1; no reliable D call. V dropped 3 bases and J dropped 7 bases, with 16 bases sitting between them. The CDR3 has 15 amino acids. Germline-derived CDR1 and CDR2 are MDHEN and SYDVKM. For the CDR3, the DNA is TGTGCCAGCAGTTTTGAAAGGCCAGTGTGGAATGAGCAGTTCTTC. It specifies CASSFERPVWNEQFF.

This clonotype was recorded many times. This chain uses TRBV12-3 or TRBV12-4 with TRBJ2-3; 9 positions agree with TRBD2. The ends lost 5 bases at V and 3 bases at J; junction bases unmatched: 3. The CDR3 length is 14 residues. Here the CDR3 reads CASSRLAVTDTQYF. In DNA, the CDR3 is TGTGCCAGCAGTAGACTAGCGGTGACAGATACGCAGTATTTT.

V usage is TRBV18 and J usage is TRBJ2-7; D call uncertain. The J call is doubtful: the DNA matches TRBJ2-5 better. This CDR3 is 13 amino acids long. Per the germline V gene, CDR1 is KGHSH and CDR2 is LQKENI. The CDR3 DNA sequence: TGTGCCAGCTCACGCAGCGCAGAAGAGACCCAGTACTTC. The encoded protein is CASSRSAEETQYF.